The present T cell receptor (beta chain) was sequenced within a study of blood T cell repertoires in COVID-19 (TCRdb year 2020). As for the study more broadly: Samples from collaborators originated in the United States, Italy and Spain and spanned both the acute and convalescent phases of COVID-19. Subjects who had been exposed to COVID-19, were actively infected with it, or had recovered from it provided the deeply sampled blood TCRbeta repertoires that made up the dataset. Sample metadata almost always included a de-identified subject ID, COVID-19 status, age in years and sex. The material from the prospective study consisted of cDNA or gDNA derived from T cells, B-cell-depleted T cells, or PBMCs. A freely available public database, intended as a resource for researchers studying the immune response to SARS-CoV-2, is where the repertoires were released. Where available, HLA class I and class II types were taken from metadata supplied by the sample provider and were not determined by assay-based typing. The samples were drawn from two sources: the first 160 participants of the ongoing ImmuneRACE study, and 950 to 1,500 subjects contributed by 6 global collaborators.

This clone occurred once. The antigen it binds to is not known. No clone much larger than this one lies a single base away; base qualities are absent. The collaborating institutions used their own protocols to collect whole blood in K2EDTA tubes. For TCRbeta analysis, collaborators shipped samples in one of three forms: frozen whole blood, isolated PBMCs, or DNA extracted from either of those sample types. On the study overall, not on this receptor specifically: The amount of clinical and demographic metadata varied by source and participant and was provided uncurated.

Trimming takes 5 bases off V and 0 bases off J; junction bases not matched to a gene: 5. CDR1 is given as SGHVS and CDR2 as FNYEAQ, both from the germline V gene. From its cysteine to its phenylalanine, the CDR3 spans 15 amino acids. The CDR3 DNA has 45 bases and is translated from base 1. TCRbeta CDR3 regions were amplified from genomic DNA by means of the immunoSEQ Assay, a bias-controlled multiplex PCR. Regarding the original processing steps: Nucleated cell counts per sample were estimated from amplification of reference gene primers within the assay. To quantify the absolute abundance of each unique TCRbeta CDR3 rearrangement, sequence reads were collapsed and filtered. For each sample, productive Simpson clonality was calculated as the square root of Simpson's diversity index over productive rearrangements. In TCRdb, the immuneACCESS table is reduced to in-frame sequences with V and J assigned. These tables do not hold every clone; where another copy was compared, an unresolved V gene accounts for under half, and the others remain unexplained. D and trimming come from the DNA, and the V and J calls and clone size come from that table. Across this sample there are about 270,000 clones, with about nine tenths seen only once. Approximately 8.2% of the sample is in the top ten clones.

The receptor chain draws on TRBV7-6 and TRBJ2-3, and TRBD2 aligns with 7 junction nucleotides. The sequenced sample was peripheral blood. The TCR sequence derives from a man aged 40-55 years with active or convalescent COVID-19. This receptor carries the CDR3 CASSRSGGSTDTQYF. The DNA sequence is as follows: TGTGCCAGCAGCCGATCGGGGGGTAGCACAGATACGCAGTATTTT.